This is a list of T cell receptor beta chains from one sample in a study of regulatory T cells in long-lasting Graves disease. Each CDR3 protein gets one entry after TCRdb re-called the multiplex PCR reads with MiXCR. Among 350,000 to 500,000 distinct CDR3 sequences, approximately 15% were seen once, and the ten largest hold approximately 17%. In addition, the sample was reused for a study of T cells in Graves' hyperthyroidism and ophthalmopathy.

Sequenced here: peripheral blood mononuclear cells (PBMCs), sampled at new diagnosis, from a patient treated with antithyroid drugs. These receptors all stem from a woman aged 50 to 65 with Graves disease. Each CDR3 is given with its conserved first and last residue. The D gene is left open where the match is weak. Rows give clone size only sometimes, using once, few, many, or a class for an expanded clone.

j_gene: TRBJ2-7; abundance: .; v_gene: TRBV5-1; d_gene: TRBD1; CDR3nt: TGCGCCAGCAGCGTCGACAGGGACTCCTACGAGCAGTACTTC; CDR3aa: CASSVDRDSYEQYF
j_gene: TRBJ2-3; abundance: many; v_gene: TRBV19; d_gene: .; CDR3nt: TGTGCCAGTAGTCCCTACGTGGGAGGTAGCACAGATACGCAGTATTTT; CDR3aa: CASSPYVGGSTDTQYF
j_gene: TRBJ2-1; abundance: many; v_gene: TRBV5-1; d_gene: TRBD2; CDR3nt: TGCGCCAGCAGCTTGGCGCTAGCGGAGGAGGGCGAGCAGTTCTTC; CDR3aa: CASSLALAEEGEQFF
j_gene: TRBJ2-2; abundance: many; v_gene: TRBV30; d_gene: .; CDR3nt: TGTGCCTGGATCCCGGGACATTACACCGGGGAGCTGTTTTTT; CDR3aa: CAWIPGHYTGELFF
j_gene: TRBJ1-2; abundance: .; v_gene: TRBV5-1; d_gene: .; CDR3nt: TGCGCCAGCAGCTCGGAGCCGGACATCCTAAACTATGGCTACACCTTC; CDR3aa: CASSSEPDILNYGYTF
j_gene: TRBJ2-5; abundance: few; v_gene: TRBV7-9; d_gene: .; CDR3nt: TGTGCCAGCAGCTTACTGACGGTCGAAGAGACCCAGTACTTC; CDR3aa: CASSLLTVEETQYF
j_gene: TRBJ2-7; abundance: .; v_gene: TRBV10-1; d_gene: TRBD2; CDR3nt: TGCGCCAGCAGTGAGGGACTAGCGGGTGCAAACGAGCAGTACTTC; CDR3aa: CASSEGLAGANEQYF
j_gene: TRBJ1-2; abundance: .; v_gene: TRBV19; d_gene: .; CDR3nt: TGTGCCAGTAGTCGGCAGGGGTCGGTCTATGGCTACACCTTC; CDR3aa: CASSRQGSVYGYTF
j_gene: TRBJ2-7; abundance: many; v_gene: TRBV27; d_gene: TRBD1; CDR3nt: TGTGCCAGCAGTTTATCCGGACAGGCCTCCTACGAGCAGTACTTC; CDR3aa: CASSLSGQASYEQYF
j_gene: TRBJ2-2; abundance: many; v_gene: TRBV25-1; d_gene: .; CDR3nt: TGTGCCAGCAGTGAATGGGGCAGCTCGACCGGGGAGCTGTTTTTT; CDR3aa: CASSEWGSSTGELFF
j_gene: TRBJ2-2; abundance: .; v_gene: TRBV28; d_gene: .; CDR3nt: TGTGCCAGCAGTTGGCAATCGAACACCGGGGAGCTGTTTTTT; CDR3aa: CASSWQSNTGELFF
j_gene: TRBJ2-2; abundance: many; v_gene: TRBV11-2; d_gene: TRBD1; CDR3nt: TGTGCCAGCAGCTCTATCCCCAGGGGGCGTAACACCGGGGAGCTGTTTTTT; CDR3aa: CASSSIPRGRNTGELFF
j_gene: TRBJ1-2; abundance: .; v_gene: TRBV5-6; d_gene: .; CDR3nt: TGTGCCAGCAGCTTGGTCGGAAATGGCTACACCTTC; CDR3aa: CASSLVGNGYTF
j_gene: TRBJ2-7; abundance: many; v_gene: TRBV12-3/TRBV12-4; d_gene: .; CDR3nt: TGTGCCAGCACCCGGACAGACAACTACGAGCAGTACTTC; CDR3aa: CASTRTDNYEQYF
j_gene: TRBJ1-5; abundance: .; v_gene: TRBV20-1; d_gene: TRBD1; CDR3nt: TGCAGTGCAAGCCCACCAGGGGGCAGTCAGCCCCAGCATTTT; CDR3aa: CSASPPGGSQPQHF
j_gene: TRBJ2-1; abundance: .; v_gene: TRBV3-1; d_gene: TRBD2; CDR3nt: TGTGCCAGCAGCCAAAGACTAGCGGGATTGAAGAATGAGCAGTTCTTC; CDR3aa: CASSQRLAGLKNEQFF
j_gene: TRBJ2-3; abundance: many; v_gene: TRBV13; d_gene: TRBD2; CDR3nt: TGTGCCAGCAGCTCGCCGCTAGCGGGAGGGCCAGATACGCAGTATTTT; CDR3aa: CASSSPLAGGPDTQYF
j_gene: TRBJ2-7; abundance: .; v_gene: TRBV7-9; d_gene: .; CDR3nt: TGTGCCAGCAGCTTATTGGGGGAGGCCTACGAGCAGTACTTC; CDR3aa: CASSLLGEAYEQYF
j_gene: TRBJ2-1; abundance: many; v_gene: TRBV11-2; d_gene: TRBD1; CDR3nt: TGTGCCAGCAGCCCTGACAGGGTTCGATACAATGAGCAGTTCTTC; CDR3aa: CASSPDRVRYNEQFF
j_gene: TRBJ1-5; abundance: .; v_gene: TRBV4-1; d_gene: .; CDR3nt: TGCGCCAGCAGCCAAGATGGGCAGGCCGGACAGCCCCAGCATTTT; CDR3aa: CASSQDGQAGQPQHF
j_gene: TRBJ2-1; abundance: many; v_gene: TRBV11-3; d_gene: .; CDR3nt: TGTGCCAGCAGCTTCCGGAGAGCCCCCTACAATGAGCAGTTCTTC; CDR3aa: CASSFRRAPYNEQFF
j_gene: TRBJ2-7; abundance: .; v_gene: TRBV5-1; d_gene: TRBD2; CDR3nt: TGCGCCAGCAGCTTGGGGGGGACTAGCGGGAGACTGGACGAGCAGTACTTC; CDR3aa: CASSLGGTSGRLDEQYF